The 24 T cell receptor beta chains reported below all come from one sample, sequenced in a study of blood T cell repertoires in COVID-19. Only in-frame clones appear in the TCRdb table, and some are missing; sequencing was by immunoSEQ multiplex PCR. The table shows over 200,000 clones, with roughly 91% occurring only once. The sample was PBMCs or T cells enriched from blood (not recorded which). Source of these receptors: a woman aged 30 to 39 with acute COVID-19.

The chain links TRBV7-2 to TRBJ2-1, with D possibly TRBD2 on 6 matching bases. Germline V lookup: CDR1 SGHTA, CDR2 FQGNSA. The CDR3 contains 13 residues. The ends were cut back, 4 bases at V and 6 bases at J, with 10 bases in the middle. The chain's CDR3 is CASSSPTSNEQFF. DNA for the CDR3: TGTGCCAGCAGCTCACCGACTAGCAATGAGCAGTTCTTC.

The V and J genes are TRBV2 and TRBJ1-2; TRBD1 might be the D (6 bases). The CDR3 has 13 amino acids. Trimming pared 5 bases from V and 4 bases from J, leaving 11 bases between. The germline CDR1 and CDR2 sequences are SNHLY and FYNNEI. The CDR3 reads CASSPRGSYGYTF. DNA for the CDR3: TGTGCCAGCAGTCCAAGGGGGAGCTATGGCTACACCTTC.

The rearrangement joins TRBV5-1 to TRBJ1-2, with D maybe TRBD1 (6 bases). V lost 4 bases and J 5 bases, leaving 12 bases between the germline ends. The germline V gene encodes CDR1 SGHRS and CDR2 YFSETQ. The CDR3 runs to 13 residues. The CDR3 protein is CASSPGQKYGYTF. The CDR3 DNA reads TGCGCCAGCAGCCCTGGACAGAAGTATGGCTACACCTTC.

The genes are TRBV9 and TRBJ2-4, with TRBD2 as a possible D gene (5 bases). Trimming left V 0 bases short and J 15 bases short, with 13 bases between. CDR3 length: 12 residues. Looked up from germline, CDR1 is SGDLS and CDR2 is YYNGEE. The CDR3 region is CASSVANGVRYF. In DNA form, the CDR3 reads TGTGCCAGCAGCGTAGCTAACGGGGTTCGGTACTTC. Full variable domain (rest looked up from reference TRBV9 and TRBJ2-4): DSGVTQTPKHLITATGQRVTLRCSPRSGDLSVYWYQQSLDQGLQFLIQYYNGEERAKGNILERFSAQQFPDLHSELNLSSLELGDSALYFCASSVANGVRYFGAGTRLSVL.

The chain employs TRBV5-4 and TRBJ2-7; 7 bases are a match to TRBD1. The CDR3 is 14 residues long. Germline CDR1 reads SGHNT; CDR2 reads YYREEE (reference sequence). With 3 bases clipped from V and 2 bases from J, the junction kept 5 bases outside the gene matches. Here the CDR3 DNA reads TGTGCCAGCAGCTCGACAGGGAACACCTACGAGCAGTACTTC. Protein: CASSSTGNTYEQYF.

The chain carries TRBV5-1 and TRBJ2-5; TRBD2 matches at 7 bases. The CDR3 is 14 amino acids. Looked up from germline, CDR1 is SGHRS and CDR2 is YFSETQ. V gave up 0 bases and J gave up 1 base; unmatched junction bases: 0. The CDR3 sequence: CASSLAGGQETQYF. The CDR3, as DNA: TGCGCCAGCAGCTTGGCGGGGGGCCAAGAGACCCAGTACTTC.

The V call is TRBV3-1 (or the pseudogene TRBV3-2), the J call TRBJ1-2, with TRBD1 matching 7 bases. The CDR3 length is 14 residues. V gave up 3 bases and J gave up 4 bases; unmatched junction bases: 5. CDR1 is LGHDT and CDR2 is YNNKEL in the germline V gene (reference sequence). CDR3 nucleotide sequence: TGTGCCAGCAGCCATGATGACAGGGTCTATGGCTACACCTTC. Its protein is CASSHDDRVYGYTF.

The chain carries TRBV28 and TRBJ2-3; 9 bases agree with TRBD1. J gave up 0 bases and V 5 bases, and 6 bases lay outside the gene matches. This CDR3 contains 16 residues. CDR1 MDHEN and CDR2 SYDVKM come from the germline V gene. CDR3 loop: CASSDRDRESTDTQYF. In DNA form, the CDR3 reads TGTGCCAGCAGTGACCGGGACAGGGAAAGCACAGATACGCAGTATTTT.

The chain links TRBV4-1 to TRBJ1-1; D unclear. With 0 bases removed from V and 7 bases from J, the gap between germline ends came to 6 bases. The CDR3 consists of 12 residues. CDR1 and CDR2 from the germline V gene are MGHRA and YSYEKL. Here the CDR3 reads CASSQDRSEAFF. As DNA, the CDR3 is TGCGCCAGCAGCCAAGATAGGAGTGAAGCTTTCTTT.

The chain links TRBV9 to TRBJ1-1, with D perhaps matching TRBD1 (6 bases). Trimming shortened V by 0 bases and J by 8 bases, and 8 bases separated the two germline ends. The CDR3 sequence is 12 residues long. From germline, CDR1 is SGDLS and CDR2 YYNGEE. This chain's CDR3 is CASSVVGGEAFF. Here the CDR3 DNA reads TGTGCCAGCAGCGTAGTAGGGGGAGAAGCTTTCTTT.

The chain couples TRBV10-2 to TRBJ2-7, with a weak D call TRBD1 (6 bases). The CDR3 loop spans 13 amino acids. CDR1 WSHSY and CDR2 SAAADI come from the germline V gene. Trimming removed 7 bases from V and 2 bases from J, with 12 bases in between. DNA for the CDR3: TGCGCCAGCAAACTGGACAGAACCTACGAGCAGTACTTC. As protein: CASKLDRTYEQYF.

The chain uses TRBV4-1 and TRBJ1-4, with D possibly being TRBD1 (6 bases). CDR1 MGHRA and CDR2 YSYEKL come from the germline V gene. The V end was cut by 0 bases, the J end by 5 bases, with 13 bases between. The CDR3 extends over 16 amino acids. The CDR3 sequence: CASSQERGGTNEKLFF. The CDR3 DNA reads TGCGCCAGCAGCCAAGAAAGAGGGGGAACGAATGAAAAACTGTTTTTT.

The chain links TRBV18 to TRBJ2-2, with D tentatively TRBD1 (6 bases). This CDR3 is 17 amino acids long. Germline V gene lookup returns CDR1 KGHSH and CDR2 LQKENI. V was pared by 2 bases and J by 0 bases, with 13 bases between. The CDR3 loop reads CASSPETGIANTGELFF. Written as DNA, the CDR3 is TGTGCCAGCTCACCAGAAACAGGGATTGCGAACACCGGGGAGCTGTTTTTT.

V and J are TRBV28 and TRBJ1-5; the match to TRBD1 covers 9 bases. Germline trimming cut 5 bases from V and 2 bases from J; bases unmatched to any gene: 10. This CDR3 has 17 residues. Germline lookup yields CDR1 MDHEN and CDR2 SYDVKM. CDR3 sequence (DNA): TGTGCCAGCAGTCCCCGGACAGGGGATTGGGGCAATCAGCCCCAGCATTTT. It encodes CASSPRTGDWGNQPQHF.

J is TRBJ2-7 and V is TRBV7-2; 8 bases agree with TRBD1. There are 15 residues in the CDR3. The junction had 11 bases not matched to a gene; V was cut back by 4 bases and J by 6 bases. Germline lookup yields CDR1 SGHTA and CDR2 FQGNSA. The CDR3 DNA is TGTGCCAGCAGCTGGGGCAGGGGGCCTAGCCTCGAGCAGTACTTC. Its translation: CASSWGRGPSLEQYF.

This sequence joins TRBV19 and TRBJ2-5, with a possible D match to TRBD1 (6 bases). Germline V gene sequence: CDR1 LNHDA, CDR2 SQIVND (reference sequence). The V gene lost 7 bases and the J gene lost 5 bases, with 14 bases spanning the gap. CDR3 size: 13 residues. The CDR3 sequence is CASTTQRGETQYF. In DNA form, the CDR3 reads TGTGCCAGTACTACCCAAAGGGGGGAGACCCAGTACTTC.

This chain links TRBV2 with TRBJ1-1; TRBD1 might be the D (6 bases). Trimming stripped 7 bases from V and 0 bases from J, with 9 bases between. The CDR3 spans 13 residues. The germline CDR1 and CDR2 sequences are SNHLY and FYNNEI. CDR3 sequence reads: CASNRVLNTEAFF. The CDR3, as DNA: TGTGCCAGCAACAGGGTCCTGAACACTGAAGCTTTCTTT.

The V call is TRBV2, the J call TRBJ1-1, with D unclear. The germline V gene encodes CDR1 SNHLY and CDR2 FYNNEI. V was trimmed by 2 bases and J by 7 bases, leaving 5 bases between them. The CDR3 has 11 residues. The CDR3 is CASSEWHEAFF. DNA of the CDR3: TGTGCCAGCAGTGAATGGCATGAAGCTTTCTTT.

This sequence joins TRBV5-4 and TRBJ1-4, with unresolved D. The CDR3 is 15 residues long. Germline CDR1 SGHNT, CDR2 YYREEE (reference sequence). Trimming pared 0 bases from V and 5 bases from J, leaving 11 bases between. Here the CDR3 DNA reads TGTGCCAGCAGCTTGGCACTGGGCGGGAATGAAAAACTGTTTTTT. Translating it yields CASSLALGGNEKLFF.

This sequence joins TRBV28 and TRBJ2-1, with D perhaps matching TRBD1 (6 bases). The CDR3 loop spans 14 amino acids. Germline values: CDR1 MDHEN, CDR2 SYDVKM. Between the trimmed V and J ends, which lost 3 bases and 6 bases, there was a span of 12 bases. The CDR3 spells CASSFGLGGNEQFF. The CDR3, as DNA: TGTGCCAGCAGTTTTGGTCTAGGGGGCAATGAGCAGTTCTTC.

In this sample, this clone turned up a few times. In DNA form, the CDR3 reads TGCGCCAGCAGCTTCGGGACAGCCTACGAGCAGTACTTC. Translating gives CASSFGTAYEQYF. The chain uses TRBV5-1 and TRBJ2-7; 7 bases line up with TRBD1. The CDR3 is 13 amino acids. The germline CDR1 and CDR2 sequences are SGHRS and YFSETQ. J was trimmed by 2 bases and V by 2 bases; bases with no gene match: 1.

J is TRBJ2-7 and V is TRBV7-9, with 7 nucleotides matching TRBD2. Germline V gene data show CDR1 as SEHNR and CDR2 as FQNEAQ (reference sequence). The CDR3 extends over 15 amino acids. V shed 3 bases, J shed 2 bases, and the junction held 7 bases outside the gene matches. Here the CDR3 reads CASSLGSGVAYEQYF. The CDR3 DNA sequence: TGTGCCAGCAGCTTGGGGAGCGGGGTGGCCTACGAGCAGTACTTC. Looking up the rest from reference TRBV7-9 and TRBJ2-7 gives the full variable domain: DTGVSQNPRHKITKRGQNVTFRCDPISEHNRLYWYRQTLGQGPEFLTYFQNEAQLEKSRLLSDRFSAERPKGSFSTLEIQRTEQGDSAMYLCASSLGSGVAYEQYFGPGTRLTVT.

The table lists this clone with a count of one. The gene calls are TRBV19 and TRBJ2-3; D call uncertain. V lost 5 bases and J 2 bases, leaving 8 bases between the germline ends. This CDR3 spans 13 amino acids. The germline V gene encodes CDR1 LNHDA and CDR2 SQIVND (reference sequence). CDR3 in amino acids: CASSSRDTDTQYF. The CDR3 DNA reads TGTGCCAGTAGTTCCCGAGACACAGATACGCAGTATTTT.

The V and J genes are TRBV27 and TRBJ2-7; a weak D match, TRBD1 (6 bases). With 3 bases removed from V and 3 bases from J, the gap between germline ends came to 12 bases. The CDR3 extends over 14 amino acids. Germline CDR1 is MNHEY and CDR2 is SMNVEV (reference sequence). The chain's CDR3 is CASSFVDRNYEQYF. CDR3 nucleotides: TGTGCCAGCAGTTTCGTGGACAGAAACTACGAGCAGTACTTC.